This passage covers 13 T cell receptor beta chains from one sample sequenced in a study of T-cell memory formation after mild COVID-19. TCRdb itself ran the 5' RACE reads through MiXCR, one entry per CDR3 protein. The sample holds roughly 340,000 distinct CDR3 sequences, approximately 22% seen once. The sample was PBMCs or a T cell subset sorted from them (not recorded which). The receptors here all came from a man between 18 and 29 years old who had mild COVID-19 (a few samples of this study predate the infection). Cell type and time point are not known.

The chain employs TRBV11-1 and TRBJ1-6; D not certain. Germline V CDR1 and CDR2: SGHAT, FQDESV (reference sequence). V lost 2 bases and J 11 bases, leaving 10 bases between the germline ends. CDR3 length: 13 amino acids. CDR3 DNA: TGTGCCAGCAGCTTAATGCCCTCGACACCCCTCCACTTT. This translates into CASSLMPSTPLHF.

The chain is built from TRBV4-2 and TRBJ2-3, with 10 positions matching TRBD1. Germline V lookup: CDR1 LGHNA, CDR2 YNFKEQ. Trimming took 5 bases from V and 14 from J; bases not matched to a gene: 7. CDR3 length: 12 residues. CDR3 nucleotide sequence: TGTGCCAGCAGCGTGACAGGGGGCGCGTGGTATTTT. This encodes CASSVTGGAWYF.

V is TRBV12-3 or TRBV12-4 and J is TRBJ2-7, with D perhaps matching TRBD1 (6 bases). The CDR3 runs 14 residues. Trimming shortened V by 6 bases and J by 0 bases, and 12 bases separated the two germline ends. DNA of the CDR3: TGTGCCAGCAGACCACAGGGTAGCTCCTACGAGCAGTACTTC. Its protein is CASRPQGSSYEQYF.

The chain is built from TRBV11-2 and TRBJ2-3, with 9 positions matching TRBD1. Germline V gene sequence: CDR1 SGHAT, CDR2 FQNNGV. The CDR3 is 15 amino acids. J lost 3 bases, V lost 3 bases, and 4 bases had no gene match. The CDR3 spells CASSFWTGETDTQYF. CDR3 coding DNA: TGTGCCAGCAGCTTTTGGACAGGGGAGACAGATACGCAGTATTTT. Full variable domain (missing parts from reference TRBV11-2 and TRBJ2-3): EAGVAQSPRYKIIEKRQSVAFWCNPISGHATLYWYQQILGQGPKLLIQFQNNGVVDDSQLPKDRFSAERLKGVDSTLKIQPAKLEDSAVYLCASSFWTGETDTQYFGPGTRLTVL.

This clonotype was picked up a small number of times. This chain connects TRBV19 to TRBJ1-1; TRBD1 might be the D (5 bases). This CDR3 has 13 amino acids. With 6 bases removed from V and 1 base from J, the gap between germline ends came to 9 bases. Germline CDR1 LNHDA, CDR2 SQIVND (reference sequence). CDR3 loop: CASRDGGNTEAFF. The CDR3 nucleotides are TGTGCCAGTAGGGACGGGGGGAACACTGAAGCTTTCTTT.

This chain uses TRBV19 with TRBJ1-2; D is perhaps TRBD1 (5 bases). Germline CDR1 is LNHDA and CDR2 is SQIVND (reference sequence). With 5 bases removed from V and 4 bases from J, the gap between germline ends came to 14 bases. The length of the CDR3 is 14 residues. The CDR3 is CASSGHPQVYGYTF. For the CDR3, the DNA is TGTGCCAGTAGTGGACATCCTCAAGTCTATGGCTACACCTTC.

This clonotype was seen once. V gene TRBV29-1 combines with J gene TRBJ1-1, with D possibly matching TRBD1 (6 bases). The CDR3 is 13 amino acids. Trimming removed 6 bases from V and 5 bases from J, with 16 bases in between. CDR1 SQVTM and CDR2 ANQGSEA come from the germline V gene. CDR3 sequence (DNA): TGCAGCGTCTCAGACAGGCCCCTAACTGAAGCTTTCTTT. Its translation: CSVSDRPLTEAFF.

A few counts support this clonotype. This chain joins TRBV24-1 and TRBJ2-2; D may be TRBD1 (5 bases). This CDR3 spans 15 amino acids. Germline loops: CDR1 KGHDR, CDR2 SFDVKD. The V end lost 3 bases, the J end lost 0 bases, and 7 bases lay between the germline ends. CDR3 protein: CATSDTTANTGELFF. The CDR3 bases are TGTGCCACCAGTGATACGACAGCGAACACCGGGGAGCTGTTTTTT.

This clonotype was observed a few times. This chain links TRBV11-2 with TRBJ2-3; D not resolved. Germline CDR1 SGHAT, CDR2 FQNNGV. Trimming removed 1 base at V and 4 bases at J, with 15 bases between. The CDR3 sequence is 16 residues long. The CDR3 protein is CASSLGALVASDTQYF. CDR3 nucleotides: TGTGCCAGCAGCTTAGGCGCCCTTGTGGCTTCAGATACGCAGTATTTT.

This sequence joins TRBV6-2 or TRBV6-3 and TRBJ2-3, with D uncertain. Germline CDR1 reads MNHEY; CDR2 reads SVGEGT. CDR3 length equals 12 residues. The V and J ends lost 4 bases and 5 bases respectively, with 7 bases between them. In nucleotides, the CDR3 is TGTGCCAGCAGTTCACAGCGAGATACGCAGTATTTT. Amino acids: CASSSQRDTQYF.

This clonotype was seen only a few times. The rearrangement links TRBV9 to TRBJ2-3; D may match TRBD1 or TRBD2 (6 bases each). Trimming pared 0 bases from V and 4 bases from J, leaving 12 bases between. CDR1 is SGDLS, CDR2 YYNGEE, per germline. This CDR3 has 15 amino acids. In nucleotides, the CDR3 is TGTGCCAGCAGCGTAGATGGGGGGCTATCAGATACGCAGTATTTT. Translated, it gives CASSVDGGLSDTQYF.

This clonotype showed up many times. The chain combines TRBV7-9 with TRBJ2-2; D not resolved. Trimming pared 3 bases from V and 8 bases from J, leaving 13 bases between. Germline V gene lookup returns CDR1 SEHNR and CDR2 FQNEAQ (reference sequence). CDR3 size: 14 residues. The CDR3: CASSFLLAGGELFF. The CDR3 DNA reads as TGTGCCAGCAGCTTCCTACTTGCTGGAGGGGAGCTGTTTTTT.

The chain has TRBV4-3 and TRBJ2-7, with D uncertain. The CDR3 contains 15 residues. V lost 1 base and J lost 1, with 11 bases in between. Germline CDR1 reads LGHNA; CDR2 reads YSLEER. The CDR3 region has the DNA TGCGCCAGCAGCCAAGCCGTTGACGGTTCCTACGAGCAGTACTTC. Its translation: CASSQAVDGSYEQYF.